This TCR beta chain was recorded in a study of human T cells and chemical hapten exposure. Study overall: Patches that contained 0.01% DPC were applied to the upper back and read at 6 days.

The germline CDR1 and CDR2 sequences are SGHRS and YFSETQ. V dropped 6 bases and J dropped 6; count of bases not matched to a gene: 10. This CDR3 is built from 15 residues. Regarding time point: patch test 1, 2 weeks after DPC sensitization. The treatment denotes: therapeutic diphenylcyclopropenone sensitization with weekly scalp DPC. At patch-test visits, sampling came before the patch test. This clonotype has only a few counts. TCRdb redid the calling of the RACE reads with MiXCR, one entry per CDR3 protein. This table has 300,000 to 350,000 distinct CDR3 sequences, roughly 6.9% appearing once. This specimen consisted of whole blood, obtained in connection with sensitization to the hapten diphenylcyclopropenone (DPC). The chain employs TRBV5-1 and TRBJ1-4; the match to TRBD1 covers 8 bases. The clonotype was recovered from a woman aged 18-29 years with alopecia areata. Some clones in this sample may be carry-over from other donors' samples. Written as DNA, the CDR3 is TGCGCCAGCACCAATCCGGGACAGGCTGATGAAAAACTGTTTTTT. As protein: CASTNPGQADEKLFF. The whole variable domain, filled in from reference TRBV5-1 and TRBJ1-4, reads KAGVTQTPRYLIKTRGQQVTLSCSPISGHRSVSWYQQTPGQGLQFLFEYFSETQRNKGNFPGRFSGRQFSNSRSEMNVSTLELGDSALYLCASTNPGQADEKLFFGSGTQLSVL.